Listed here are 17 T cell receptor beta chains from one sample, sequenced in a study of blood T cell repertoires in COVID-19. Generated by immunoSEQ multiplex PCR, the TCRdb table keeps only in-frame clones and is missing some. Of 210,000 or so clones listed, 81% are singletons. The sequenced sample was PBMCs or T cells enriched from blood (not recorded which). Receptors were obtained from a woman aged 45-60 years with acute COVID-19.

The V and J genes are TRBV7-2 and TRBJ2-3; TRBD2 agrees at 9 bases. The CDR3 covers 15 residues. Unmatched junction bases numbered 6, after V lost 5 bases and J lost 3 bases. Germline loops: CDR1 SGHTA, CDR2 FQGNSA. The CDR3 protein is CASSPRGGVTDTQYF. The CDR3 DNA is TGTGCCAGCAGCCCGCGGGGGGGCGTTACAGATACGCAGTATTTT.

In DNA form, the CDR3 reads TGCGCCAGCAGCTTGGCCTGGGAGGGCGAGCAGTACTTC. This encodes CASSLAWEGEQYF. The chain uses TRBV5-1 and TRBJ2-7; 7 bases fit TRBD2. V lost 0 bases to trimming and J lost 6 bases; unmatched junction nucleotides: 3. Germline V gives CDR1 SGHRS, CDR2 YFSETQ. The CDR3 is 13 residues long.

J is TRBJ1-2 and V is TRBV2; tentative D call: TRBD1 (5 bases). CDR3 length equals 14 residues. V dropped 6 bases and J dropped 6 bases, with 17 bases sitting between them. Germline V gene sequence: CDR1 SNHLY, CDR2 FYNNEI. CDR3 amino acids: CASSLRDLSHGYTF. DNA for the CDR3: TGTGCCAGCAGCCTACGGGACTTATCTCATGGCTACACCTTC. Full variable domain (rest looked up from reference TRBV2 and TRBJ1-2): EPEVTQTPSHQVTQMGQEVILRCVPISNHLYFYWYRQILGQKVEFLVSFYNNEISEKSEIFDDQFSVERPDGSNFTLKIRSTKLEDSAMYFCASSLRDLSHGYTFGSGTRLTVV.

This chain links TRBV11-2 with TRBJ2-7; TRBD1 matches at 9 bases. The V gene's germline CDR1 is SGHAT and CDR2 FQNNGV. CDR3 length equals 16 residues. V lost 4 bases to trimming and J lost 3 bases; unmatched junction nucleotides: 10. The CDR3 sequence is CASSSIAGTGSYEQYF. CDR3 nucleotides: TGTGCCAGCAGCTCAATTGCCGGGACAGGGAGCTACGAGCAGTACTTC.

The CDR3 protein is CASSLPWGGEQYF. The CDR3 bases are TGTGCCAGCAGCCTCCCTTGGGGAGGCGAGCAGTACTTC. The V call is TRBV5-6, the J call TRBJ2-7, with a weak D call TRBD2 (6 bases). The CDR3 has 13 residues. Per germline, CDR1 SGHDT and CDR2 YYEEEE. V dropped 4 bases and J dropped 6 bases, with 14 bases sitting between them.

The genes are TRBV3-1 (or the pseudogene TRBV3-2) and TRBJ2-1; D is ambiguous. V dropped 0 bases and J dropped 6 bases, with 12 bases sitting between them. Germline CDR1 is LGHDT and CDR2 is YNNKEL (reference sequence). CDR3 length equals 15 residues. The CDR3, as DNA: TGTGCCAGCAGCCAAGACCGTGAACGCGGCAATGAGCAGTTCTTC. Translation: CASSQDRERGNEQFF.

This clone has a single count. This chain joins TRBV7-2 and TRBJ1-6; D ambiguous. Germline lookup yields CDR1 SGHTA and CDR2 FQGNSA. The CDR3 has 14 amino acids. Trimming cost V 7 bases and J 0 bases, with 7 bases left between them. The CDR3 bases are TGTGCCAGCAACGCAGGCTCCTATAATTCACCCCTCCACTTT. Translating it yields CASNAGSYNSPLHF.

V gene TRBV18 combines with J gene TRBJ2-3, with D perhaps matching TRBD2 (7 bases). Per germline, CDR1 KGHSH and CDR2 LQKENI. Trimming removed 3 bases at V and 6 bases at J, with 10 bases between. This CDR3 has 13 amino acids. CDR3 protein: CASSPRGGDTQYF. The CDR3 region has the DNA TGTGCCAGCTCACCCAGGGGAGGGGATACGCAGTATTTT.

The J gene is TRBJ2-3, the V gene TRBV2, with TRBD1 identical over 8 bases. V was clipped by 6 bases and J by 2 bases; unmatched bases: 4. CDR3 length equals 14 residues. Germline V gene data show CDR1 as SNHLY and CDR2 as FYNNEI. CDR3: CASSGQGPTDTQYF. The DNA of the CDR3 is TGTGCCAGCAGCGGACAGGGTCCCACAGATACGCAGTATTTT.

The rearrangement links TRBV18 to TRBJ2-7; D unresolved. V lost 0 bases to trimming and J lost 3 bases, with 6 bases between them. CDR1 and CDR2 (germline): KGHSH, LQKENI. The CDR3 has 13 residues. The CDR3 DNA is TGTGCCAGCTCACCACCGTCCTTCTACGAGCAGTACTTC. Translation gives CASSPPSFYEQYF.

CDR3 sequence (DNA): TGTGCCAGCAGCCGTCTCGGGGTCGGTTTTAACTATGGCTACACCTTC. Its protein is CASSRLGVGFNYGYTF. This chain uses TRBV14 with TRBJ1-2; no clear D. The CDR3 consists of 16 residues. The V gene's germline CDR1 is SGHDN and CDR2 FVKESK. The V end was cut by 4 bases, the J end by 1 base, with 16 bases between.

The rearrangement joins TRBV7-9 to TRBJ2-7, with 7 bases lining up with TRBD1. CDR1 is SEHNR and CDR2 is FQNEAQ in the germline V gene (reference sequence). The CDR3 runs to 14 residues. The J segment lost 5 bases and the V segment lost 1 base, leaving 5 bases of the junction unmatched. CDR3 DNA sequence: TGTGCCAGCAGCTTAGGAGGGGGCTTTCACGAGCAGTACTTC. Translated, it gives CASSLGGGFHEQYF.

The CDR3 spells CASNSPGTANTEAFF. CDR3 sequence (DNA): TGTGCCAGCAACTCGCCCGGGACAGCAAACACTGAAGCTTTCTTT. This chain uses TRBV2 with TRBJ1-1; 7 nucleotides agree with TRBD1. This CDR3 has 15 amino acids. The trim removed 7 bases at V and 2 bases at J, leaving 10 bases unmatched. Germline CDR1 is SNHLY and CDR2 is FYNNEI.

Turning to this clone: A read error may account for a junction end that differs from germline. The chain recombines TRBV28 with TRBJ1-4; the D is unclear. The CDR3 loop spans 14 amino acids. Germline V gene sequence: CDR1 MDHEN, CDR2 SYDVKM. The CDR3 DNA is TGTGCCAGCAGTTTAGTCCAGGCTAAGGAAAAACTGTTTTTT. Translation gives CASSLVQAKEKLFF.

The chain links TRBV7-2 to TRBJ2-3; 9 positions match TRBD2. The CDR3 has 15 residues. Germline assignment: CDR1 SGHTA and CDR2 FQGNSA. V shed 5 bases, J shed 6 bases, and the junction held 9 bases outside the gene matches. The CDR3 is CASSILAGAGDTQYF. For the CDR3, the DNA is TGTGCCAGCAGCATATTAGCGGGAGCGGGGGATACGCAGTATTTT.

This chain links TRBV2 with TRBJ1-3, with D unresolved. The CDR3 is 14 amino acids. V dropped 8 bases and J dropped 1 base, with 12 bases sitting between them. Germline CDR1 is SNHLY and CDR2 is FYNNEI. CDR3 in amino acids: CASDGGESGNTIYF. The CDR3 DNA sequence: TGTGCCAGCGATGGCGGGGAATCTGGAAACACCATATATTTT.

The chain combines TRBV29-1 with TRBJ1-5, with D hard to call. V was shortened by 4 bases and J by 0 bases, with 10 bases between the two germline ends. Germline-derived CDR1 and CDR2 are SQVTM and ANQGSEA. CDR3 length equals 14 residues. As DNA, the CDR3 is TGCAGCGTTGCTTCAGGTTATAGCAATCAGCCCCAGCATTTT. It is translated as CSVASGYSNQPQHF. The full variable domain, in which reference TRBV29-1 and TRBJ1-5 provide the parts outside the CDR3, is SAVISQKPSRDICQRGTSLTIQCQVDSQVTMMFWYRQQPGQSLTLIATANQGSEATYESGFVIDKFPISRPNLTFSTLTVSNMSPEDSSIYLCSVASGYSNQPQHFGDGTRLSIL.